The 30 T cell receptor beta chains reported below all come from one sample, sequenced in a study of cytomegalovirus exposure and HLA in healthy donors. Assay used: immunoSEQ multiplex PCR; TCRdb lists only in-frame clones, some missing. In the table there are 70,000 or so clones, about 95% of which are singletons. The source material was PBMCs. The source is a woman between 18 and 29 years old in good health and CMV-seronegative.

The chain combines TRBV6-6 with TRBJ2-7; the D is unclear. Trimming shortened V by 0 bases and J by 0 bases, and 9 bases separated the two germline ends. The CDR3 extends over 15 amino acids. Germline-derived CDR1 and CDR2 are MNHNY and SVGAGI (reference sequence). The DNA for the CDR3 is TGTGCCAGCAGTTACTCGCCAGGAAGCTCCTACGAGCAGTACTTC. This gives the protein CASSYSPGSSYEQYF.

CDR3 region: CASSYGTSGQETQYF. CDR3 bases: TGTGCCAGCAGTTACGGGACTAGTGGGCAAGAGACCCAGTACTTC. The rearrangement uses TRBV6-5 and TRBJ2-5; 8 bases are shared with TRBD2. The J segment lost 2 bases and the V segment lost 2 bases, leaving 4 bases of the junction unmatched. Germline V lookup: CDR1 MNHEY, CDR2 SVGAGI. The CDR3 runs 15 residues.

The chain recombines TRBV6-6 with TRBJ2-7; 11 bases agree with TRBD1. Germline V lookup: CDR1 MNHNY, CDR2 SVGAGI (reference sequence). The J segment lost 3 bases and the V segment lost 3 bases, leaving 4 bases of the junction unmatched. There are 15 residues in the CDR3. CDR3 in amino acids: CASSYGGQGVYEQYF. CDR3 sequence (DNA): TGTGCCAGCAGTTATGGGGGACAGGGGGTCTACGAGCAGTACTTC.

The chain joins TRBV29-1 to TRBJ2-2; maybe TRBD1 (5 bases). Germline V gene data show CDR1 as SQVTM and CDR2 as ANQGSEA. This CDR3 contains 14 residues. Trimming took off 0 bases at V and 0 bases at J, with 5 bases between the two ends. The CDR3 DNA reads TGCAGCGTTGAAGAACAGGCGAACACCGGGGAGCTGTTTTTT. It specifies CSVEEQANTGELFF.

The rearrangement links TRBV29-1 to TRBJ1-5; no clear D. V was pared by 5 bases and J by 6 bases, with 17 bases between. Germline values: CDR1 SQVTM, CDR2 ANQGSEA. The CDR3 loop spans 14 amino acids. The CDR3, as DNA: TGCAGCGTTCTGGCGGAGAAGGAGGGTCAGCCCCAGCATTTT. Protein: CSVLAEKEGQPQHF.

This clone was counted between two and nine times. V is TRBV29-1 and J is TRBJ2-1; tentative D call: TRBD1 (5 bases). The germline gives CDR1 SQVTM, CDR2 ANQGSEA. V was pared by 7 bases and J by 7 bases, with 14 bases between. This CDR3 region has 12 residues. CDR3 nucleotides: TGCAGCGAGGGATACCCAGGGAATGAGCAGTTCTTC. It is translated as CSEGYPGNEQFF.

This CDR3 reads CASRTGYYNEQFF. CDR3 DNA: TGTGCCAGCAGGACAGGGTACTACAATGAGCAGTTCTTC. The J gene is TRBJ2-1, the V gene TRBV27; 7 positions agree with TRBD1. Germline assignment: CDR1 MNHEY and CDR2 SMNVEV (reference sequence). V gave up 6 bases and J gave up 3 bases; unmatched junction bases: 2. There are 13 residues in the CDR3.

This chain links TRBV4-2 with TRBJ1-5; the D gene is possibly TRBD1 (6 bases). Per the germline V gene, CDR1 is LGHNA and CDR2 is YNFKEQ. CDR3 length: 17 amino acids. Trimming took off 5 bases at V and 1 base at J, with 18 bases between the two ends. The DNA for the CDR3 is TGTGCCAGCAGCGACGTCCGGGACACTATAAGCAATCAGCCCCAGCATTTT. This gives the protein CASSDVRDTISNQPQHF.

This chain joins TRBV5-1 and TRBJ1-6; 10 nucleotides line up with TRBD1. Per germline, CDR1 SGHRS and CDR2 YFSETQ. The CDR3 runs 16 residues. Losses at the gene ends were 4 bases for V and 9 bases for J; bases not matched to a gene: 10. The CDR3 DNA reads TGCGCCAGCAGCGTGACCGGGACAGGGGTTGGTTCACCCCTCCACTTT. It translates to CASSVTGTGVGSPLHF.

This chain uses TRBV29-1 with TRBJ1-2; D possibly corresponds to TRBD1 (5 bases). The V end was cut by 4 bases, the J end by 3 bases, with 12 bases between. The germline gives CDR1 SQVTM, CDR2 ANQGSEA. The CDR3 contains 13 residues. The CDR3 reads CSVASGFDYGYTF. The CDR3 nucleotides are TGCAGCGTTGCATCAGGGTTTGACTATGGCTACACCTTC.

The V call is TRBV15, the J call TRBJ2-1; TRBD1 agrees at 9 bases. V gave up 5 bases and J gave up 6 bases; unmatched junction bases: 11. The CDR3 extends over 16 amino acids. The V gene's germline CDR1 is LNHNV and CDR2 YYDKDF (reference sequence). DNA for the CDR3: TGTGCCACCAGCCTACTAAGGACAGGGGAACTCAATGAGCAGTTCTTC. Translation: CATSLLRTGELNEQFF.

This chain uses TRBV27 with TRBJ1-1; unclear D gene. The ends were cut back, 5 bases at V and 6 bases at J, with 16 bases in the middle. This CDR3 contains 14 residues. Germline-derived CDR1 and CDR2 are MNHEY and SMNVEV (reference sequence). The CDR3 sequence: CASSIRGSDAEAFF. The CDR3 DNA sequence: TGTGCCAGCAGTATTCGGGGTTCGGACGCTGAAGCTTTCTTT.

This chain connects TRBV7-6 to TRBJ2-7; 9 nucleotides match TRBD1. V shed 4 bases, J shed 2 bases, and the junction held 0 bases outside the gene matches. This CDR3 is 13 amino acids long. Germline CDR1 is SGHVS and CDR2 is FNYEAQ. Here the CDR3 DNA reads TGTGCCAGCAGCTGGGACAGGGCCTACGAGCAGTACTTC. It specifies CASSWDRAYEQYF.

The J gene is TRBJ2-3, the V gene TRBV5-4, with 11 bases fitting TRBD2. CDR1 and CDR2 (germline): SGHNT, YYREEE (reference sequence). The CDR3 runs to 16 residues. V trimming: 5 bases; J trimming: 2 bases; junction bases outside the gene matches: 7. This CDR3 reads CASSTGTSGYTDTQYF. The CDR3 DNA sequence: TGTGCCAGCAGTACCGGGACTAGCGGTTACACAGATACGCAGTATTTT.

The chain links TRBV7-2 to TRBJ2-5; TRBD2 aligns across 10 bases. This CDR3 region has 17 residues. Germline CDR1 SGHTA, CDR2 FQGNSA. V lost 1 base and J lost 3; bases outside the gene matches: 8. This CDR3 reads CASSLGAVSGGKETQYF. In DNA, the CDR3 is TGTGCCAGCAGCTTAGGGGCGGTTAGCGGGGGGAAAGAGACCCAGTACTTC.

V and J are TRBV5-6 and TRBJ2-2; D ambiguous. This CDR3 is 12 amino acids long. Trimming removed 2 bases at V and 8 bases at J, with 7 bases between. Germline V CDR1 and CDR2: SGHDT, YYEEEE. The CDR3 DNA is TGTGCCAGCAGCTTTCCCATTGGGGAGCTGTTTTTT. Protein product: CASSFPIGELFF.

The V call is TRBV4-2, the J call TRBJ2-1; 9 positions agree with TRBD2. CDR3 size: 16 residues. Losses at the gene ends were 0 bases for V and 3 bases for J; bases not matched to a gene: 3. CDR1 LGHNA and CDR2 YNFKEQ come from the germline V gene. CDR3 nucleotide sequence: TGTGCCAGCAGCCAAGACGAGACTAGCGGCTACAATGAGCAGTTCTTC. Translated: CASSQDETSGYNEQFF.

The chain has TRBV28 and TRBJ2-1, with D tentatively TRBD1 (6 bases). Looked up from germline, CDR1 is MDHEN and CDR2 is SYDVKM. The CDR3 length is 16 residues. V lost 6 bases and J 2 bases, leaving 17 bases between the germline ends. In DNA form, the CDR3 reads TGTGCCAGCAGCCCCTGGCAGGGGCTTACCTACAATGAGCAGTTCTTC. It specifies CASSPWQGLTYNEQFF. The full variable domain, rest sourced from reference TRBV28 and TRBJ2-1, is DVKVTQSSRYLVKRTGEKVFLECVQDMDHENMFWYRQDPGLGLRLIYFSYDVKMKEKGDIPEGYSVSREKKERFSLILESASTNQTSMYLCASSPWQGLTYNEQFFGPGTRLTVL.

The rearrangement uses TRBV29-1 and TRBJ2-2; TRBD2 aligns across 7 bases. CDR3 length: 11 amino acids. Germline CDR1 is SQVTM and CDR2 is ANQGSEA. The J segment lost 7 bases and the V segment lost 7 bases, leaving 3 bases of the junction unmatched. The CDR3, as DNA: TGCAGCGGGGGGGGAGGCGGGGAGCTGTTTTTT. It yields the protein CSGGGGGELFF.

The rearrangement uses TRBV5-1 and TRBJ2-7; D possibly corresponds to TRBD1 (6 bases). The germline V gene has CDR1 SGHRS and CDR2 YFSETQ. V was cut by 4 bases and J by 2 bases, with 13 bases left in between. This CDR3 has 14 amino acids. The CDR3 here is CASSPSTGTYEQYF. The CDR3 region has the DNA TGCGCCAGCAGCCCTTCAACAGGGACCTACGAGCAGTACTTC.

The chain couples TRBV7-2 to TRBJ1-2, with 7 bases lining up with TRBD1. This CDR3 has 15 residues. V shed 5 bases and J 6 bases; nucleotides not matched to a gene: 12. Per the germline V gene, CDR1 is SGHTA and CDR2 is FQGNSA. This CDR3 reads CASSHGQAGLDGYTF. CDR3 DNA: TGTGCCAGCAGCCATGGACAGGCTGGGCTGGATGGCTACACCTTC.

This chain links TRBV18 with TRBJ1-1; 8 bases agree with TRBD1. V trimming: 1 base; J trimming: 11 bases; junction bases outside the gene matches: 6. The CDR3 has 13 residues. Germline V CDR1 and CDR2: KGHSH, LQKENI. CDR3 sequence: CASSPRGTGEAFF. In DNA form, the CDR3 reads TGTGCCAGCTCACCACGTGGGACAGGAGAGGCTTTCTTT.

The V call is TRBV10-1, the J call TRBJ2-1, with 9 bases aligning to TRBD2. J gave up 4 bases and V 6 bases, and 10 bases lay outside the gene matches. The CDR3 length is 16 residues. Germline loops: CDR1 WNHNN, CDR2 SYGVQD (reference sequence). CDR3: CASSQRLAGQYNEQFF. CDR3 sequence (DNA): TGCGCCAGCAGCCAGAGGCTAGCGGGACAATACAATGAGCAGTTCTTC.

This clone came up once. The chain combines TRBV27 with TRBJ1-1, with 9 bases matching TRBD1. The germline CDR1 and CDR2 sequences are MNHEY and SMNVEV (reference sequence). Trimming cost V 5 bases and J 1 base; bases outside gene matches: 14. The CDR3 totals 18 residues. The CDR3 coding sequence is TGTGCCAGCAGTCCTTCCCCCTACAGGGGGCGAGGGAACACTGAAGCTTTCTTT. Encoded protein: CASSPSPYRGRGNTEAFF.

V gene TRBV6-5 combines with J gene TRBJ1-2; D is unclear. The ends were cut back, 2 bases at V and 2 bases at J, with 9 bases in the middle. Germline values: CDR1 MNHEY, CDR2 SVGAGI. The CDR3 has 14 residues. The CDR3 DNA reads TGTGCCAGCAGTTACGTAGGCAGGAACTATGGCTACACCTTC. This encodes CASSYVGRNYGYTF.

The chain couples TRBV4-2 to TRBJ2-2; no clear D gene. V was pared by 1 base and J by 7 bases, with 7 bases between. The CDR3 has 13 residues. CDR1 and CDR2 (germline): LGHNA, YNFKEQ. The CDR3 nucleotides read TGTGCCAGCAGCCAAGCCGCGGTCGGGGAGCTGTTTTTT. Protein: CASSQAAVGELFF.

CDR3 region: CASSSPTSGYTDTQYF. CDR3 nucleotides: TGTGCCAGCAGTTCACCCACTAGCGGATACACAGATACGCAGTATTTT. The chain employs TRBV27 and TRBJ2-3; 8 positions match TRBD2. The germline V gene has CDR1 MNHEY and CDR2 SMNVEV (reference sequence). There are 16 residues in the CDR3. V gave up 4 bases and J gave up 2 bases; unmatched junction bases: 8.

V is TRBV18 and J is TRBJ2-7; 7 bases are a match to TRBD2. The CDR3 runs 16 residues. V was pared by 2 bases and J by 2 bases, with 9 bases of the junction left unmatched. Germline CDR1 reads KGHSH; CDR2 reads LQKENI. The CDR3 spells CASSPSRGGGTYEQYF. DNA of the CDR3: TGTGCCAGCTCACCAAGTCGTGGGGGGGGGACCTACGAGCAGTACTTC.

The chain uses TRBV13 and TRBJ1-2; 7 bases are a match to TRBD1. Germline CDR1 and CDR2: PRHDT and FYEKMQ (reference sequence). Trimming at V came to 2 bases and at J to 5 bases, leaving 5 bases not matched to a gene. The CDR3 runs to 14 residues. CDR3 sequence (DNA): TGTGCCAGCAGCTTAAGTGACAGGGAATATGGCTACACCTTC. Its translation: CASSLSDREYGYTF. Together with reference TRBV13 and TRBJ1-2, the CDR3 gives the full variable domain: AAGVIQSPRHLIKEKRETATLKCYPIPRHDTVYWYQQGPGQDPQFLISFYEKMQSDKGSIPDRFSAQQFSDYHSELNMSSLELGDSALYFCASSLSDREYGYTFGSGTRLTVV.

The CDR3: CASSWGFGLSYGYTF. In DNA, the CDR3 is TGTGCCAGCAGTTGGGGATTTGGACTAAGCTATGGCTACACCTTC. The V gene is TRBV27, the J gene TRBJ1-2; D is uncertain. This CDR3 comprises 15 residues. V lost 4 bases, J lost 4 bases, and 16 bases lay in between. Germline CDR1 MNHEY, CDR2 SMNVEV (reference sequence).